The 11 T cell receptor beta chains presented below share a single source sample, sequenced in a study of shared clonotypes between healthy human individuals. Cells designated naive CD8 were CD45RO-negative and were positively selected for CCR7, with terminally differentiated effector memory CD45RA+ cells excluded. Method: immunoSEQ multiplex PCR; TCRdb's copy keeps in-frame clones and lacks some. Counted here are over 2 million clones, roughly 94% occurring once; the ten biggest clones make up 1.1%. What was sequenced was naive CD8+ T cells sorted from blood. These receptors were taken from a young man in good health.

V and J are TRBV27 and TRBJ1-5; perhaps TRBD1 as D (5 bases). The CDR3 consists of 17 residues. Trimming shortened V by 5 bases and J by 6 bases, and 23 bases separated the two germline ends. Germline CDR1 and CDR2: MNHEY and SMNVEV (reference sequence). CDR3 amino acids: CASSPMSVRAGSQPQHF. The CDR3 DNA follows: TGTGCCAGCAGTCCCATGTCCGTCAGGGCTGGGAGTCAGCCCCAGCATTTT.

The V gene is TRBV30, the J gene TRBJ1-5; 8 bases line up with TRBD1. CDR3 size: 13 residues. V shed 1 base and J 6 bases; nucleotides not matched to a gene: 2. Per germline, CDR1 GTSNPN and CDR2 SVGIG (reference sequence). The DNA of the CDR3 is TGTGCCTGGAGTGGACAGGGGCTTCAGCCCCAGCATTTT. Its translation is CAWSGQGLQPQHF.

CDR3 DNA: TGTGCCAGCAGTTTAGACCGTGGGGGGGAAAGGGATGAGCAGTTCTTC. Protein sequence: CASSLDRGGERDEQFF. This chain uses TRBV27 with TRBJ2-1; TRBD2 matches 7 bases. Per germline, CDR1 MNHEY and CDR2 SMNVEV (reference sequence). V lost 2 bases and J lost 8; bases outside the gene matches: 12. The CDR3 is made up of 16 amino acids.

The chain has TRBV25-1 and TRBJ1-3; D may be TRBD1 (5 bases). V lost 3 bases, J lost 9 bases, and 9 bases lay in between. Germline CDR1 and CDR2: MGHDK and SYGVNS. This CDR3 comprises 12 residues. The CDR3 here is CASSERRGTIYF. CDR3 sequence (DNA): TGTGCCAGCAGTGAGAGAAGGGGCACCATATATTTT.

The CDR3 DNA reads TGTGCCAGCAGCGTAGAGGATGGCAGGGGGCCGACAGATACGCAGTATTTT. Protein sequence: CASSVEDGRGPTDTQYF. The gene calls are TRBV9 and TRBJ2-3; 8 bases are shared with TRBD1. Per germline, CDR1 SGDLS and CDR2 YYNGEE. The V gene end was trimmed by 0 bases and the J gene end by 3 bases; junction bases not matched to a gene: 9. The CDR3 has 17 amino acids. The full variable domain, in which reference TRBV9 and TRBJ2-3 provide the parts outside the CDR3, is DSGVTQTPKHLITATGQRVTLRCSPRSGDLSVYWYQQSLDQGLQFLIQYYNGEERAKGNILERFSAQQFPDLHSELNLSSLELGDSALYFCASSVEDGRGPTDTQYFGPGTRLTVL.

The J gene is TRBJ2-1, the V gene TRBV10-1; D ambiguous. The V gene's germline CDR1 is WNHNN and CDR2 SYGVQD (reference sequence). This CDR3 spans 14 amino acids. Trimming took off 2 bases at V and 4 bases at J, with 9 bases between the two ends. DNA for the CDR3: TGCGCCAGCAGTGAGAAGATAGATTACAATGAGCAGTTCTTC. Translated, it gives CASSEKIDYNEQFF.

The rearrangement links TRBV5-4 to TRBJ2-7, with TRBD1 identical over 11 bases. The CDR3 extends over 15 amino acids. From germline, CDR1 is SGHNT and CDR2 YYREEE (reference sequence). Losses at the gene ends were 4 bases for V and 0 bases for J; bases not matched to a gene: 3. The chain's CDR3 is CASSAGQGASYEQYF. CDR3 nucleotides: TGTGCCAGCAGCGCTGGACAGGGGGCCTCCTACGAGCAGTACTTC.

This sequence joins TRBV7-9 and TRBJ2-1; TRBD2 is a possible D gene (6 bases). Trimming pared 5 bases from V and 8 bases from J, leaving 28 bases between. CDR1 SEHNR and CDR2 FQNEAQ come from the germline V gene (reference sequence). The CDR3 totals 18 residues. The DNA of the CDR3 is TGTGCCAGCAGCAACCTCCTCCTTGGAGGGAGCGGAATTGATGAGCAGTTCTTC. This sequence encodes CASSNLLLGGSGIDEQFF.

The J gene is TRBJ2-6, the V gene TRBV7-9; no definite D call. Germline assignment: CDR1 SEHNR and CDR2 FQNEAQ (reference sequence). The CDR3 has 14 amino acids. The CDR3, as DNA: TGTGCAGGGCTGGGCCCCTCTGGGGCCAACGTCCTGACTTTC. Protein: CAGLGPSGANVLTF.

V usage is TRBV4-1 and J usage is TRBJ2-5; D unresolved. From germline, CDR1 is MGHRA and CDR2 YSYEKL. This CDR3 has 14 residues. Trimming stripped 5 bases from V and 2 bases from J, with 12 bases between. In DNA, the CDR3 is TGCGCCAGCAGCTCCAGCCTGGTTCAAGAGACCCAGTACTTC. Translated, it gives CASSSSLVQETQYF.

The V gene is TRBV18, the J gene TRBJ2-7; unclear D gene. Deletions cut 5 bases from V and 2 bases from J, with 16 bases between. CDR3 length equals 15 residues. Germline V gene lookup returns CDR1 KGHSH and CDR2 LQKENI. This CDR3 is CASSTNEDGTYEQYF. CDR3 nucleotides: TGTGCCAGCTCAACGAACGAGGACGGAACCTACGAGCAGTACTTC.